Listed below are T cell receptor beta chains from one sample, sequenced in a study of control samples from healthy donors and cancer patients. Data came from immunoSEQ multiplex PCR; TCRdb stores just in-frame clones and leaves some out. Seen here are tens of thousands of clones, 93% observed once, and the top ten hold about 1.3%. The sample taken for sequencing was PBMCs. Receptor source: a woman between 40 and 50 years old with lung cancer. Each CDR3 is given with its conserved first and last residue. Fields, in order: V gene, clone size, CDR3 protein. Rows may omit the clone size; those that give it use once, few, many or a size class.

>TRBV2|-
CASRWTGDTEAFF
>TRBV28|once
CASREQGTYNSPLHF
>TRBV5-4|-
CASSWRAGGTEAFF
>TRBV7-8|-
CASSTRTGDTDTQYF
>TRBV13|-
CASSSQGWGVTDTQYF
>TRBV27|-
CASSSRGLDYGYTF
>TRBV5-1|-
CASSAGTGGDEQYF
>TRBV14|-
CASSQDGYLGPGYTF
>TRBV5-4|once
CASSPRVGLASYEQYF
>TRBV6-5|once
CASRIRSTGNQPQHF
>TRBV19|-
CASSIYWGQGMDGYTF